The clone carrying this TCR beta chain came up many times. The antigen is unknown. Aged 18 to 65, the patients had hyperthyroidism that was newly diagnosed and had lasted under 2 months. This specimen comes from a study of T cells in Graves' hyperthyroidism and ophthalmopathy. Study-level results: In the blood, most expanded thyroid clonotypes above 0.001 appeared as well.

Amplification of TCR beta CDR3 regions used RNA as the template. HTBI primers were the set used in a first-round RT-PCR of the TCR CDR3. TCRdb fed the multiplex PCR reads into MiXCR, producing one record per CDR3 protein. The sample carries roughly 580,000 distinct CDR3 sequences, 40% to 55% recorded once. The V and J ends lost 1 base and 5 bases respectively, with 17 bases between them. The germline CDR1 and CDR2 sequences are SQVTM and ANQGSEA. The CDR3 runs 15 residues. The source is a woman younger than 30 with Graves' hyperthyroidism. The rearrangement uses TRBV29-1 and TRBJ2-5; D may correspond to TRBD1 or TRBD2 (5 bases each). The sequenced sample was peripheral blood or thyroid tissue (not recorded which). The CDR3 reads CSVEAQGRSLETQYF. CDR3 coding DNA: TGCAGCGTTGAAGCCCAGGGACGGTCTTTGGAGACCCAGTACTTC. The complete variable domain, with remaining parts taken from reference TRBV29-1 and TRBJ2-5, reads SAVISQKPSRDICQRGTSLTIQCQVDSQVTMMFWYRQQPGQSLTLIATANQGSEATYESGFVIDKFPISRPNLTFSTLTVSNMSPEDSSIYLCSVEAQGRSLETQYFGPGTRLLVL.